The 14 T cell receptor beta chains below were found in one sample sequenced in a study of cytomegalovirus exposure and HLA in healthy donors. PCR amplification relied on 60 Vbeta primers (plus 13 Jbeta primers). Profiling relied on immunoSEQ multiplex PCR, and the TCRdb table lists in-frame clones only, not all of them. This table has 150,000 to 200,000 clones, around 82% appearing once. The sequenced sample consisted of PBMCs. The source of these receptors is a boy younger than 18 in good health and CMV-seronegative.

A few counts support this clone. The CDR3 loop is CAWSLGTSGLYNEQFF. CDR3 nucleotides: TGTGCCTGGAGCCTAGGGACTAGCGGATTATACAATGAGCAGTTCTTC. The chain couples TRBV30 to TRBJ2-1; 11 bases match TRBD2. Germline assignment: CDR1 GTSNPN and CDR2 SVGIG (reference sequence). V trimming: 3 bases; J trimming: 4 bases; junction bases outside the gene matches: 8. This CDR3 contains 16 residues.

The J gene is TRBJ2-7, the V gene TRBV5-8; TRBD1 agrees at 8 bases. Germline CDR1 SGHTS, CDR2 YDEGEE. The junction had 7 bases not matched to a gene; V was cut back by 9 bases and J by 2 bases. CDR3 size: 13 residues. DNA of the CDR3: TGTGCCACTCCCGGGACAGGCGCCTACGAGCAGTACTTC. This sequence encodes CATPGTGAYEQYF.

This rearrangement joins TRBV7-2 to TRBJ2-1, with 8 bases lining up with TRBD2. The germline V gene encodes CDR1 SGHTA and CDR2 FQGNSA. V trimming: 2 bases; J trimming: 3 bases; junction bases outside the gene matches: 9. CDR3 length equals 17 residues. CDR3 loop: CASSLLGAGGFYNEQFF. The CDR3 bases are TGTGCCAGCAGCTTACTCGGGGCGGGGGGATTCTACAATGAGCAGTTCTTC.

V is TRBV5-1 and J is TRBJ2-3; 10 bases map to TRBD2. The ends lost 0 bases at V and 2 bases at J; junction bases unmatched: 3. This CDR3 is built from 16 residues. The germline CDR1 and CDR2 sequences are SGHRS and YFSETQ. The CDR3 region has the DNA TGCGCCAGCAGCTTGGATAGCGGGGGGAACACAGATACGCAGTATTTT. Translating it yields CASSLDSGGNTDTQYF.

The chain couples TRBV7-2 to TRBJ2-3; 9 bases are a match to TRBD2. Germline V gene lookup returns CDR1 SGHTA and CDR2 FQGNSA. V shed 7 bases, J shed 1 base, and the junction held 3 bases outside the gene matches. The CDR3 extends over 14 amino acids. CDR3: CASTSGVGTDTQYF. The CDR3 bases are TGTGCCAGCACTAGCGGGGTAGGCACAGATACGCAGTATTTT.

The V and J genes are TRBV11-2 and TRBJ1-2; 9 bases are a match to TRBD1. Germline CDR1 is SGHAT and CDR2 is FQNNGV. The CDR3 runs to 16 residues. Losses at the gene ends were 1 base for V and 8 bases for J; bases not matched to a gene: 11. The CDR3 protein is CASSLVVRDRGIGYTF. The DNA of the CDR3 is TGTGCCAGCAGCTTAGTGGTTCGAGACAGGGGGATCGGCTACACCTTC.

This clone was recorded once. The gene calls are TRBV4-2 and TRBJ1-1; D is uncertain. This CDR3 is 15 amino acids long. Germline CDR1 LGHNA, CDR2 YNFKEQ. Trimming took 0 bases from V and 1 from J, leaving 9 bases between them. CDR3 region: CASSQEPGPNTEAFF. The DNA for the CDR3 is TGTGCCAGCAGCCAAGAACCCGGTCCGAACACTGAAGCTTTCTTT.

The count of this clone is one. The chain joins TRBV7-8 to TRBJ1-2, with 7 nucleotides matching TRBD1. Germline lookup yields CDR1 SGHVS and CDR2 FQNEAQ. V lost 2 bases, J lost 7 bases, and 4 bases stayed unmatched. The CDR3 extends over 13 amino acids. In nucleotides, the CDR3 is TGTGCCAGCAGCTTAACACAGGGGTTTGGCTACACCTTC. Encoded protein: CASSLTQGFGYTF.

This clone was picked up one time. The chain carries TRBV19 and TRBJ1-5; D perhaps matches TRBD1 (5 bases). This CDR3 is 15 amino acids long. The germline CDR1 and CDR2 sequences are LNHDA and SQIVND (reference sequence). With 5 bases removed from V and 0 bases from J, the gap between germline ends came to 11 bases. CDR3 in amino acids: CASSDSAYSNQPQHF. CDR3 coding DNA: TGTGCCAGTAGTGACAGCGCTTATAGCAATCAGCCCCAGCATTTT.

This clone was detected only once. This chain links TRBV10-3 with TRBJ2-7, with D possibly being TRBD2 (5 bases). Trimming pared 8 bases from V and 0 bases from J, leaving 14 bases between. The CDR3 is 14 residues long. Germline V CDR1 and CDR2: ENHRY, SYGVKD. The CDR3 sequence: CAIAVRVSSYEQYF. CDR3 coding DNA: TGTGCCATCGCCGTGCGGGTTAGCTCCTACGAGCAGTACTTC.

This chain links TRBV15 with TRBJ2-1; 7 nucleotides align to TRBD1. From germline, CDR1 is LNHNV and CDR2 YYDKDF (reference sequence). The CDR3 totals 16 residues. V lost 3 bases to trimming and J lost 0 bases; unmatched junction nucleotides: 5. The CDR3 bases are TGTGCCACCAGCAGCTACAGGGGAGACTCCTACAATGAGCAGTTCTTC. This gives the protein CATSSYRGDSYNEQFF.

The chain links TRBV10-3 to TRBJ2-2; 8 bases map to TRBD1. The CDR3 totals 13 residues. CDR1 ENHRY and CDR2 SYGVKD come from the germline V gene. The ends lost 4 bases at V and 6 bases at J; junction bases unmatched: 1. The CDR3 sequence: CAISVQGAGELFF. The CDR3 nucleotides are TGTGCCATCAGTGTACAGGGGGCCGGGGAGCTGTTTTTT.

J is TRBJ2-2 and V is TRBV18; 8 bases match TRBD2. There are 16 residues in the CDR3. Germline CDR1 is KGHSH and CDR2 is LQKENI. V trimming: 6 bases; J trimming: 4 bases; junction bases outside the gene matches: 10. This CDR3 is CASSSPVGRGTGELFF. The CDR3 nucleotides read TGTGCCAGCTCGTCACCTGTCGGGAGGGGCACCGGGGAGCTGTTTTTT. Using reference TRBV18 and TRBJ2-2 for the parts outside the CDR3, the full variable domain is NAGVMQNPRHLVRRRGQEARLRCSPMKGHSHVYWYRQLPEEGLKFMVYLQKENIIDESGMPKERFSAEFPKEGPSILRIQQVVRGDSAAYFCASSSPVGRGTGELFFGEGSRLTVL.

This rearrangement joins TRBV15 to TRBJ1-2, with 10 nucleotides matching TRBD1. Germline CDR1 and CDR2: LNHNV and YYDKDF (reference sequence). V shed 3 bases, J shed 6 bases, and the junction held 4 bases outside the gene matches. The CDR3 is 14 amino acids. CDR3 bases: TGTGCCACCAGCAGGGACAGGGGGGTTGATGGCTACACCTTC. This sequence encodes CATSRDRGVDGYTF.